Described below is a single TCR beta chain sequence and its context. Its antigen is unknown. These data are taken from a study of cytomegalovirus exposure and HLA in healthy donors. Turning to the study itself: Some 87 million unique TCRs from HLA-typed donors were held in an early release of data.

It was with 60 Vbeta and 13 Jbeta primers that the PCR ran. Per the authors' pipeline: As a later analysis found, there were 80 million to 90 million unique TCR beta chains, of which 8.5 million to 14 million were shared. Sequencing used immunoSEQ multiplex PCR; TCRdb keeps in-frame clones, though not all of them. The DNA was the basis for D and trimming; V, J and clone size are from that table. The repertoire holds around 200,000 clones, with over 80% as singletons. Study findings and constraints: Indistinguishable V segments, including TRBV6-2 and TRBV6-3, were excluded. TCR beta sequences numbering around 15,000 were associated with HLA alleles at 0.05 false discovery rate in a later analysis.

CDR3 size: 19 residues. V was trimmed by 4 bases and J by 0 bases, leaving 21 bases between them. Germline assignment: CDR1 SEHNR and CDR2 FQNEAQ (reference sequence). Sequenced material: PBMCs. The receptor was isolated from a man in his fifties in good health and CMV-seronegative. J is TRBJ1-4 and V is TRBV7-9, with D hard to call. As DNA, the CDR3 is TGTGCCAGCAGCTCTACCCCCCGAGGGAACCCTGCAACTAATGAAAAACTGTTTTTT. It codes for CASSSTPRGNPATNEKLFF.